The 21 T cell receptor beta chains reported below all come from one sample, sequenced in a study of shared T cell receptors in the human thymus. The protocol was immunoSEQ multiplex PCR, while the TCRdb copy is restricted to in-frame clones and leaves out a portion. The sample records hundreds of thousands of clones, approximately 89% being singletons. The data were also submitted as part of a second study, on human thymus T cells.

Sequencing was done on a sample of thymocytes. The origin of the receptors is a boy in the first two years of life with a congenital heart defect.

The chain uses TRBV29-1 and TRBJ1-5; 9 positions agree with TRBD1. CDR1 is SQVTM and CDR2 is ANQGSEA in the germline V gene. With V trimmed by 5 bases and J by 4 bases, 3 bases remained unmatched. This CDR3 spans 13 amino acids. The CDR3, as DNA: TGCAGCGTTCCGGGACAGGGAAATCAGCCCCAGCATTTT. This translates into CSVPGQGNQPQHF.

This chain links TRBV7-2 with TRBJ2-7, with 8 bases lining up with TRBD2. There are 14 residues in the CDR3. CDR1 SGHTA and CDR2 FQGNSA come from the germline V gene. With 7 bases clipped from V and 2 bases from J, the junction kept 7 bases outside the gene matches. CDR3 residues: CASTRGTSAYEQYF. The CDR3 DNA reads TGTGCCAGCACCCGCGGGACTAGTGCCTACGAGCAGTACTTC.

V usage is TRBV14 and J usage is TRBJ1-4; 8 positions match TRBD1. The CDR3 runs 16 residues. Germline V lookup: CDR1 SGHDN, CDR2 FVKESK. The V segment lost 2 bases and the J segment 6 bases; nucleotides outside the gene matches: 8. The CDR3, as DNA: TGTGCCAGCAGCCAAAACCAGAGGGACAGGTATGAAAAACTGTTTTTT. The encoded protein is CASSQNQRDRYEKLFF.

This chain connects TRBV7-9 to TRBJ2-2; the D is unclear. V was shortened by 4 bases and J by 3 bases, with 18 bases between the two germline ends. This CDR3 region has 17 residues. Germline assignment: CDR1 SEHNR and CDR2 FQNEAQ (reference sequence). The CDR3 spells CASSCLRSNWYTGELFF. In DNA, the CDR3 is TGTGCCAGCAGCTGTTTGCGGTCTAATTGGTACACCGGGGAGCTGTTTTTT.

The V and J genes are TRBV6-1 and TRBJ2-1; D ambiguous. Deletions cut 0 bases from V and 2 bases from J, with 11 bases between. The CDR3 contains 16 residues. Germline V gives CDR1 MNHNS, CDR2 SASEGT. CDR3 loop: CASSEADTEPYNEQFF. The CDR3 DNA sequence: TGTGCCAGCAGTGAAGCAGACACCGAACCCTACAATGAGCAGTTCTTC.

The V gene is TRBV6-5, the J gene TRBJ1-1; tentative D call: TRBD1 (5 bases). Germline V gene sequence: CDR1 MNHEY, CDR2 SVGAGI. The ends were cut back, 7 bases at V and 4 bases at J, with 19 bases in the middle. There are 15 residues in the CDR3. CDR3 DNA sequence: TGTGCCAGCACCAGCATCGTAAGAACAGGCACTGAAGCTTTCTTT. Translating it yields CASTSIVRTGTEAFF.

The CDR3 DNA reads TGTGCCAGCAGAAAAGGGACAGGGGGCGAATTTTCCGAGCAGTACTTC. Amino acids: CASRKGTGGEFSEQYF. The J gene is TRBJ2-5, the V gene TRBV25-1; 12 bases agree with TRBD1. The J call may be incorrect, as the DNA end agrees better with TRBJ2-7. Germline V gene data show CDR1 as MGHDK and CDR2 as SYGVNS. The CDR3 loop spans 16 amino acids.

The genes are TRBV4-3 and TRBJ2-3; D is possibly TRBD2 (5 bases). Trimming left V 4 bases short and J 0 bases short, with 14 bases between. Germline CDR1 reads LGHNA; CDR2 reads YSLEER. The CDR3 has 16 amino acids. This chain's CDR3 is CASSRGPPTSTDTQYF. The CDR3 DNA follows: TGCGCCAGCAGCCGCGGGCCTCCAACTAGCACAGATACGCAGTATTTT.

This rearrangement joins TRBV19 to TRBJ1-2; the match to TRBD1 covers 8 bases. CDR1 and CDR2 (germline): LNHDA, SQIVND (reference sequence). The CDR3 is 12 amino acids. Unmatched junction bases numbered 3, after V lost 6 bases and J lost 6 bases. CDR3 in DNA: TGTGCCAGTAGAACGGACAGGGATGGCTACACCTTC. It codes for CASRTDRDGYTF.

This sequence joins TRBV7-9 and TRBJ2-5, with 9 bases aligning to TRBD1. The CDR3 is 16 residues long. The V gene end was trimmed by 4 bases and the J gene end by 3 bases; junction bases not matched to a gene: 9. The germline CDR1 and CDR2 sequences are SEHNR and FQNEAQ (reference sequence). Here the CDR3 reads CASSSRDRVREETQYF. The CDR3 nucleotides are TGTGCCAGCAGCTCCCGGGACAGGGTCCGAGAAGAGACCCAGTACTTC.

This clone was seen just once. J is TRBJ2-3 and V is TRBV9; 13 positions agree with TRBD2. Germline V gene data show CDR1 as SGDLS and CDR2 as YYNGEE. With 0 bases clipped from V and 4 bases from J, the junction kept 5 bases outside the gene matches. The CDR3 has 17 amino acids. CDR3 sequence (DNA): TGTGCCAGCAGCGTAGGGACTAGCGGGAGCAGGTCAGATACGCAGTATTTT. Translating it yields CASSVGTSGSRSDTQYF. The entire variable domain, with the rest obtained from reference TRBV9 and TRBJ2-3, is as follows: DSGVTQTPKHLITATGQRVTLRCSPRSGDLSVYWYQQSLDQGLQFLIQYYNGEERAKGNILERFSAQQFPDLHSELNLSSLELGDSALYFCASSVGTSGSRSDTQYFGPGTRLTVL.

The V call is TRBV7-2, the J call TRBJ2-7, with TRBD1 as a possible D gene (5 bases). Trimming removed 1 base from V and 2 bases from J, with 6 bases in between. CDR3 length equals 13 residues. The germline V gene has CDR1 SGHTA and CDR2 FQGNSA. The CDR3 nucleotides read TGTGCCAGCAGCTTAGACAGGCCCTACGAGCAGTACTTC. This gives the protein CASSLDRPYEQYF.

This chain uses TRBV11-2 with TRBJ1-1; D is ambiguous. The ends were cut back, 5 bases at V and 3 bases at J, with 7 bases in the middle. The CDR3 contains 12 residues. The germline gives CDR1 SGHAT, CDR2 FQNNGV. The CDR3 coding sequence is TGTGCCAGCAGCAACAGCTACACTGAAGCTTTCTTT. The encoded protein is CASSNSYTEAFF.

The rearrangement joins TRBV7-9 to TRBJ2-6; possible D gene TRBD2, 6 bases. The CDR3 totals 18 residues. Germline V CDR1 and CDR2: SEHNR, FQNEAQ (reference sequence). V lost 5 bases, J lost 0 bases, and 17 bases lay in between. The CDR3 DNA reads TGTGCCAGCAGCACCGGGAGAGCCCAAAGCTCTGGGGCCAACGTCCTGACTTTC. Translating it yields CASSTGRAQSSGANVLTF.

DNA of the CDR3: TGTGCCAGCAGCGCCAGGATTTTAAGTCCCACCTATGGCTACACCTTC. It is translated as CASSARILSPTYGYTF. This chain uses TRBV9 with TRBJ1-2; no clear D. This CDR3 has 16 residues. Germline-derived CDR1 and CDR2 are SGDLS and YYNGEE. V was pared by 3 bases and J by 4 bases, with 19 bases between. The complete variable domain, with remaining parts taken from reference TRBV9 and TRBJ1-2, reads DSGVTQTPKHLITATGQRVTLRCSPRSGDLSVYWYQQSLDQGLQFLIQYYNGEERAKGNILERFSAQQFPDLHSELNLSSLELGDSALYFCASSARILSPTYGYTFGSGTRLTVV.

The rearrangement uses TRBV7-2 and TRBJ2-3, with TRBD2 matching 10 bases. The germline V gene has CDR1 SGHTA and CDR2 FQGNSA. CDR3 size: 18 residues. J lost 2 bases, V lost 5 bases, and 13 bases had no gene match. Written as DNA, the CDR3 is TGTGCCAGCAGCGAATTTCCGGGACTAGCGTACTACACAGATACGCAGTATTTT. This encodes CASSEFPGLAYYTDTQYF.

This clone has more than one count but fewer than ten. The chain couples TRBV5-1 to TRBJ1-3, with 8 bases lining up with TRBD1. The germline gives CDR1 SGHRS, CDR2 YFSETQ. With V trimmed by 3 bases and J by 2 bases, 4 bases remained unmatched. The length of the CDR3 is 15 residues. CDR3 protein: CASSSEQGAGNTIYF. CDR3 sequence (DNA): TGCGCCAGCAGCTCCGAACAGGGGGCTGGAAACACCATATATTTT. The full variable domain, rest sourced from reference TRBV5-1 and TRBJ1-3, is KAGVTQTPRYLIKTRGQQVTLSCSPISGHRSVSWYQQTPGQGLQFLFEYFSETQRNKGNFPGRFSGRQFSNSRSEMNVSTLELGDSALYLCASSSEQGAGNTIYFGEGSWLTVV.

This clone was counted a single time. CDR3 bases: TGTGCCAGCAGCTTGGTTTTAGCGGGCCTACAAGAGACCCAGTACTTC. Its protein is CASSLVLAGLQETQYF. The J gene is TRBJ2-5, the V gene TRBV5-4; TRBD2 aligns across 7 bases. CDR3 length: 16 residues. Trimming at V came to 0 bases and at J to 2 bases, leaving 7 bases not matched to a gene. Germline-derived CDR1 and CDR2 are SGHNT and YYREEE (reference sequence).

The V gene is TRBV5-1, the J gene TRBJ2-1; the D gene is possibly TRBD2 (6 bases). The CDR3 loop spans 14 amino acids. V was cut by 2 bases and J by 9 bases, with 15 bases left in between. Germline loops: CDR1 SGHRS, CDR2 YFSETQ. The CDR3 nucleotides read TGCGCCAGCAGCTTCGCGGGGAGGCTCGGTGAGCAGTTCTTC. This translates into CASSFAGRLGEQFF.

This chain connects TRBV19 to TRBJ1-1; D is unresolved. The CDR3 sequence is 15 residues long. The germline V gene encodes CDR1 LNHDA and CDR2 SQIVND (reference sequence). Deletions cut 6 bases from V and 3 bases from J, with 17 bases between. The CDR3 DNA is TGTGCCAGTAGACGAGGCCTCCTTGGAGACACTGAAGCTTTCTTT. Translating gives CASRRGLLGDTEAFF. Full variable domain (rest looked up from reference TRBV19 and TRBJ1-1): DGGITQSPKYLFRKEGQNVTLSCEQNLNHDAMYWYRQDPGQGLRLIYYSQIVNDFQKGDIAEGYSVSREKKESFPLTVTSAQKNPTAFYLCASRRGLLGDTEAFFGQGTRLTVV.

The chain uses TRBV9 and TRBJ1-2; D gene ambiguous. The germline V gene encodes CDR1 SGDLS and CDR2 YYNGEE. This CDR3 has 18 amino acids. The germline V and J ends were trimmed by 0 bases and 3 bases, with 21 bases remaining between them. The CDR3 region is CASSVEASRGHRYYGYTF. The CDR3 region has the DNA TGTGCCAGCAGCGTAGAGGCGTCGAGAGGCCATCGGTACTATGGCTACACCTTC.